A single sample gave rise to the 19 T cell receptor beta chains below, sequenced in a study of T cells in Graves' hyperthyroidism and ophthalmopathy. RNA transcripts yielded amplified TCR beta CDR3 regions. A set of HTBI primers served as the primers for a first-round RT-PCR of the TCR CDR3. MiXCR, run by TCRdb on the multiplex PCR reads, gives a single entry per CDR3 protein. The sample includes hundreds of thousands of distinct CDR3 sequences, 14% of them seen just once. The specimen sequenced was blood. The source of these receptors is a woman aged 18-29 years with Graves' hyperthyroidism.

Ten or more counts support this clonotype. The chain links TRBV2 to TRBJ2-1; D uncertain. The germline V gene encodes CDR1 SNHLY and CDR2 FYNNEI. The CDR3 sequence is 11 residues long. V shed 4 bases and J shed 12 bases, with 10 bases lying between them. The CDR3 region has the DNA TGTGCCAGCAGTGTGGCGAGTACGCAGTTCTTC. This encodes CASSVASTQFF.

This sequence joins TRBV24-1 and TRBJ1-5, with D perhaps TRBD1 (5 bases). The CDR3 contains 13 residues. Trimming pared 9 bases from V and 10 bases from J, leaving 18 bases between. The germline gives CDR1 KGHDR, CDR2 SFDVKD. This chain's CDR3 is CATGSGGSLPQHF. In nucleotides, the CDR3 is TGTGCCACCGGGTCGGGGGGATCATTACCCCAGCATTTT.

Comment on this clonotype: This may arise from a read error, as a much more abundant clone is one base away. The V call is TRBV30, the J call TRBJ2-7; tentative D call: TRBD2 (6 bases). The CDR3 contains 12 residues. Germline loops: CDR1 GTSNPN, CDR2 SVGIG (reference sequence). In nucleotides, the CDR3 is TGTGTCTCCCGGGGAGGACCCTACGAGCAGTACTTC. This codes for CVSRGGPYEQYF.

The V gene is TRBV7-6, the J gene TRBJ1-2; 8 nucleotides agree with TRBD1. The CDR3 runs 16 residues. Looked up from germline, CDR1 is SGHVS and CDR2 is FNYEAQ. The trim removed 5 bases at V and 4 bases at J, leaving 12 bases unmatched. The CDR3 DNA reads TGTGCCAGCAGCCCCCGCCCCGGACAGGGTACCTATGGCTACACCTTC. Its protein product is CASSPRPGQGTYGYTF.

As DNA, the CDR3 is TGTGCCACAGGACAGGGGGTTTCGGAGACCCAGTACTTC. Its translation: CATGQGVSETQYF. The genes are TRBV6-1 and TRBJ2-5; TRBD1 matches 10 bases. The CDR3 is 13 amino acids. From germline, CDR1 is MNHNS and CDR2 SASEGT. After removal of 10 bases from V and 5 bases from J, the junction contained 7 bases not matched to a gene.

This clonotype was seen repeatedly, ten times or more. This rearrangement joins TRBV7-6 to TRBJ2-1; possible D gene TRBD2, 6 bases. The CDR3 is 15 residues long. CDR1 SGHVS and CDR2 FNYEAQ come from the germline V gene. V lost 6 bases and J 4 bases, leaving 16 bases between the germline ends. The CDR3 region has the DNA TGTGCCAGCAGTCCACTAGCTAGAGGGTACAATGAGCAGTTCTTC. This translates into CASSPLARGYNEQFF. The entire variable domain, with the rest obtained from reference TRBV7-6 and TRBJ2-1, is as follows: GAGVSQSPRYKVTKRGQDVALRCDPISGHVSLYWYRQALGQGPEFLTYFNYEAQQDKSGLPNDRFSAERPEGSISTLTIQRTEQRDSAMYRCASSPLARGYNEQFFGPGTRLTVL.

The gene calls are TRBV6-1 and TRBJ1-3, with a possible D match to TRBD1 (5 bases). V was clipped by 5 bases and J by 4 bases, with 21 bases between them. There are 17 residues in the CDR3. Germline loops: CDR1 MNHNS, CDR2 SASEGT. The CDR3 region is CASSYNAGRLTGNTIYF. The CDR3 nucleotides are TGTGCCAGCAGTTACAATGCAGGGCGACTGACGGGAAACACCATATATTTT.

The rearrangement links TRBV20-1 to TRBJ1-5, with 8 nucleotides matching TRBD1. The germline gives CDR1 DFQATT, CDR2 SNEGSKA (reference sequence). After removal of 6 bases from V and 4 bases from J, the junction contained 11 bases not matched to a gene. This CDR3 has 15 residues. CDR3 sequence reads: CSAWGGTGSNQPQHF. Here the CDR3 DNA reads TGCAGTGCCTGGGGCGGGACAGGATCAAATCAGCCCCAGCATTTT.

At least ten counts were recorded for this clonotype. This rearrangement joins TRBV30 to TRBJ1-2; 7 bases fit TRBD1. V trimming: 3 bases; J trimming: 2 bases; junction bases outside the gene matches: 3. This CDR3 region has 13 residues. CDR1 is GTSNPN and CDR2 is SVGIG in the germline V gene (reference sequence). The CDR3 nucleotides are TGTGCCTGGAGGACAGGGTCCAACTATGGCTACACCTTC. Its protein is CAWRTGSNYGYTF.

This clonotype occurred many times. The chain is built from TRBV15 and TRBJ1-1; D unclear. This CDR3 has 15 amino acids. Germline CDR1 reads LNHNV; CDR2 reads YYDKDF (reference sequence). Trimming took off 0 bases at V and 3 bases at J, with 11 bases between the two ends. CDR3 in DNA: TGTGCCACCAGCAGAGATCGGGGTACGCACACTGAAGCTTTCTTT. This translates into CATSRDRGTHTEAFF.

This clonotype came up a few times. The CDR3 nucleotides are TGTGCCAGCAGCCCCTCCGGGCGTAACGGAAACACTGAAGCTTTCTTT. It yields the protein CASSPSGRNGNTEAFF. The rearrangement joins TRBV7-2 to TRBJ1-1; D uncertain. Germline assignment: CDR1 SGHTA and CDR2 FQGNSA. The CDR3 length is 16 residues. V lost 5 bases and J 2 bases, leaving 18 bases between the germline ends.

The chain couples TRBV5-6 to TRBJ2-3; D might be TRBD1 (6 bases). This CDR3 region has 14 residues. V lost 4 bases to trimming and J lost 4 bases, with 13 bases between them. The V gene's germline CDR1 is SGHDT and CDR2 YYEEEE. The DNA for the CDR3 is TGTGCCAGCAGCGAACAGGGTCGGGCAGATACGCAGTATTTT. Amino acids: CASSEQGRADTQYF.

This clonotype was counted many times. CDR3 sequence: CASSYKVDEGSASGRPPWDEQFF. Here the CDR3 DNA reads TGTGCCAGCAGTTACAAAGTCGATGAGGGTAGCGCCAGCGGGAGGCCCCCCTGGGATGAGCAGTTCTTC. This chain joins TRBV6-6 and TRBJ2-1; TRBD2 agrees at 9 bases. Germline V gives CDR1 MNHNY, CDR2 SVGAGI (reference sequence). The CDR3 extends over 23 amino acids. V gave up 2 bases and J gave up 8 bases; unmatched junction bases: 31.

This clonotype occurred a few times. J is TRBJ1-2 and V is TRBV7-9; tentatively, D is TRBD1 (5 bases). CDR3 length: 14 residues. Trimming took off 5 bases at V and 4 bases at J, with 14 bases between the two ends. CDR1 SEHNR and CDR2 FQNEAQ come from the germline V gene (reference sequence). The CDR3 protein is CASSPGSGPYGYTF. CDR3 DNA sequence: TGTGCCAGCAGCCCAGGGTCAGGGCCCTATGGCTACACCTTC.

This clonotype showed up many times. J is TRBJ2-5 and V is TRBV4-1, with 9 positions matching TRBD2. The CDR3 is 17 amino acids. Germline V lookup: CDR1 MGHRA, CDR2 YSYEKL. Trimming took 3 bases from V and 10 from J; bases not matched to a gene: 18. CDR3 DNA sequence: TGCGCCAGCAGCCATTGGAATTTGCGGGAGGGCCTCCGGGTCCAGTACTTC. It codes for CASSHWNLREGLRVQYF.

This clonotype was counted at least ten times. V gene TRBV20-1 combines with J gene TRBJ1-5; D gene uncertain. V lost 2 bases and J 4 bases, leaving 6 bases between the germline ends. The CDR3 contains 12 residues. CDR1 is DFQATT, CDR2 SNEGSKA, per germline (reference sequence). The CDR3 region is CSARPANQPQHF. The CDR3 nucleotides are TGCAGTGCTAGACCGGCTAATCAGCCCCAGCATTTT.

Many counts were recorded for this clonotype. The gene calls are TRBV3-1 and TRBJ1-1; no reliable D call. There are 15 residues in the CDR3. Per germline, CDR1 LGHDT and CDR2 YNNKEL (reference sequence). Trimming took 3 bases from V and 4 from J, leaving 15 bases between them. DNA of the CDR3: TGTGCCAGCAGCCATTTAGGCGTGGGTGGCACTGAAGCTTTCTTT. This translates into CASSHLGVGGTEAFF.

This clonotype appeared a few times. This CDR3 is CSVGTQDPEQYF. The CDR3 DNA follows: TGCAGCGTTGGGACCCAAGACCCCGAGCAGTACTTC. The chain has TRBV29-1 and TRBJ2-7; no definite D call. V gave up 4 bases and J gave up 6 bases, with 13 bases separating them. The CDR3 covers 12 residues. The germline gives CDR1 SQVTM, CDR2 ANQGSEA.

This clonotype was counted once. The CDR3 here is CASSQGGSTYEQYF. As DNA, the CDR3 is TGTGCCAGCAGCCAAGGGGGTTCCACCTACGAGCAGTACTTC. V is TRBV3-1 and J is TRBJ2-7; D gene unclear. CDR3 size: 14 residues. Germline V lookup: CDR1 LGHDT, CDR2 YNNKEL (reference sequence). V gave up 1 base and J gave up 2 bases, with 9 bases separating them.